This T cell receptor (beta chain) was found in a study of CD8 T cells in Susac syndrome. Random hexamers were used to reverse transcribe an amount of roughly 0.45 to 1 ug RNA. The CDR3 of TCR beta was amplified by immunoSEQ multiplex PCR across 54 Vbeta and 13 Jbeta. A single record per CDR3 protein comes from TCRdb applying MiXCR to the immunoSEQ multiplex PCR reads. The sample contains 180,000 or so distinct CDR3 sequences, 90% to 95% of which appear only once. Trimming cost V 5 bases and J 3 bases, with 12 bases left between them. Germline-derived CDR1 and CDR2 are DFQATT and SNEGSKA (reference sequence). CDR3 length: 13 residues. In the case of this clonotype: What it binds is not known.

Study-level findings and limits: That the number of individuals in its TCR sequencing and HLA analysis was relatively small was acknowledged by the study.

The rearrangement links TRBV20-1 to TRBJ2-3; D possibly corresponds to TRBD2 (6 bases). Specimen: CD4+ T cells from PBMCs. The sequence derives from a human donor in good health. CDR3 sequence reads: CSAGVGGTDTQYF. The CDR3 DNA is TGCAGTGCTGGGGTCGGGGGAACAGATACGCAGTATTTT.